This T cell receptor (beta chain) is from a study of blood T cell repertoires in COVID-19. This clone appeared a single time. Germline V gene sequence: CDR1 WSHSY, CDR2 SAAADI. V dropped 0 bases and J dropped 3; count of bases not matched to a gene: 1. CDR3 length: 14 amino acids. TCRdb keeps only in-frame clones here, not all; method: immunoSEQ multiplex PCR. The sample records 60,000 to 90,000 clones, roughly 84% being singletons. The chain carries TRBV10-2 and TRBJ2-5, with TRBD1 identical over 7 bases. Sequenced: peripheral blood. The sequence was collected from a man aged 45 to 65 with acute or convalescent COVID-19. The CDR3 DNA reads as TGCGCCAGCAGTGAGTCGGGGACAGAAGAGACCCAGTACTTC. Protein sequence: CASSESGTEETQYF.